This passage covers 13 T cell receptor beta chains from one sample sequenced in a study of blood T cell repertoires in COVID-19. Sequencing used immunoSEQ multiplex PCR; TCRdb keeps in-frame clones, though not all of them. The sample has a few hundred thousand clones; approximately 88% are singletons. The specimen was PBMCs or T cells enriched from blood (not recorded which). These receptor sequences come from a woman in her late teens or twenties who had recovered from COVID-19.

The chain has TRBV7-9 and TRBJ1-1, with D maybe TRBD1 (5 bases). Trimming shortened V by 5 bases and J by 8 bases, and 21 bases separated the two germline ends. CDR1 SEHNR and CDR2 FQNEAQ come from the germline V gene (reference sequence). This CDR3 comprises 15 residues. As DNA, the CDR3 is TGTGCCAGCAGCCCGACAGACGGGGAGCGGGTAGAAGCTTTCTTT. Protein product: CASSPTDGERVEAFF. The complete variable domain, with remaining parts taken from reference TRBV7-9 and TRBJ1-1, reads DTGVSQNPRHKITKRGQNVTFRCDPISEHNRLYWYRQTLGQGPEFLTYFQNEAQLEKSRLLSDRFSAERPKGSFSTLEIQRTEQGDSAMYLCASSPTDGERVEAFFGQGTRLTVV.

J is TRBJ2-7 and V is TRBV12-5; D gene ambiguous. The CDR3 runs to 13 residues. V was cut by 3 bases and J by 7 bases, with 13 bases left in between. CDR1 LGHNT and CDR2 FRNRAP come from the germline V gene. In DNA, the CDR3 is TGTGCTAGTGGTTTAGAACCCGCGACAGAGCAGTACTTC. This translates into CASGLEPATEQYF.

This chain connects TRBV6-5 to TRBJ1-2; 7 bases map to TRBD1. J was trimmed by 8 bases and V by 6 bases; bases with no gene match: 9. Germline CDR1 MNHEY, CDR2 SVGAGI. The length of the CDR3 is 13 residues. The CDR3 coding sequence is TGTGCCAGCAGGGAGACAGGGCCTGGGGGCTACACCTTC. Protein sequence: CASRETGPGGYTF.

Remarks on this clone: Additional DNA sequences in this sample encode the identical CDR3. The rearrangement uses TRBV19 and TRBJ2-7; D call uncertain. This CDR3 contains 14 residues. Germline assignment: CDR1 LNHDA and CDR2 SQIVND (reference sequence). Trimming took 1 base from V and 1 from J, leaving 8 bases between them. For the CDR3, the DNA is TGTGCCAGTAGTATAGGCGGCGGATCCTACGAGCAGTACTTC. Protein sequence: CASSIGGGSYEQYF.

As DNA, the CDR3 is TGTGCCTGGAGTGTACACCGGGTTGAAAAACTGTTTTTT. Amino acid sequence: CAWSVHRVEKLFF. The chain combines TRBV30 with TRBJ1-4; D unresolved. The V end was cut by 0 bases, the J end by 7 bases, with 9 bases between. Germline assignment: CDR1 GTSNPN and CDR2 SVGIG (reference sequence). The CDR3 loop spans 13 amino acids.

The chain combines TRBV28 with TRBJ1-1; D remains ambiguous. CDR1 MDHEN and CDR2 SYDVKM come from the germline V gene. This CDR3 region has 13 residues. The V and J ends lost 3 bases and 3 bases respectively, with 8 bases between them. The DNA for the CDR3 is TGTGCCAGCAGTTTTCTGTCAGACACTGAAGCTTTCTTT. Translating it yields CASSFLSDTEAFF.

J is TRBJ2-3 and V is TRBV5-1; a weak D match, TRBD1 (5 bases). This CDR3 has 17 amino acids. The germline CDR1 and CDR2 sequences are SGHRS and YFSETQ. Trimming shortened V by 0 bases and J by 1 base, and 15 bases separated the two germline ends. CDR3 protein: CASSLAGSRQGTDTQYF. CDR3 nucleotides: TGCGCCAGCAGCTTGGCAGGGTCCCGCCAGGGCACAGATACGCAGTATTTT.

The rearrangement links TRBV6-5 to TRBJ1-2; unclear D gene. The germline gives CDR1 MNHEY, CDR2 SVGAGI. The CDR3 loop spans 14 amino acids. V lost 2 bases, J lost 1 base, and 8 bases lay in between. The CDR3 DNA sequence: TGTGCCAGCAGTTACCACGATAGTAACTATGGCTACACCTTC. This translates into CASSYHDSNYGYTF.

The chain has TRBV12-3 or TRBV12-4 and TRBJ2-7, with 7 nucleotides matching TRBD1. The CDR3 covers 13 residues. With 6 bases clipped from V and 3 bases from J, the junction kept 5 bases outside the gene matches. The CDR3 here is CASSGQVLYEQYF. The CDR3, as DNA: TGTGCCAGCAGCGGACAGGTACTCTACGAGCAGTACTTC.

J is TRBJ1-2 and V is TRBV4-3, with 8 nucleotides matching TRBD1. The germline V gene encodes CDR1 LGHNA and CDR2 YSLEER. There are 15 residues in the CDR3. Unmatched junction bases numbered 7, after V lost 2 bases and J lost 5 bases. The CDR3 bases are TGCGCCAGCAGCCAAAGAGGGACAGGCCTATATGGCTACACCTTC. It encodes CASSQRGTGLYGYTF.

The CDR3 loop reads CASSYGSGYTF. The CDR3 nucleotides read TGTGCCAGCAGTTACGGCAGTGGCTACACCTTC. This chain links TRBV6-2 or TRBV6-3 with TRBJ1-2; no clear D. Trimming pared 2 bases from V and 7 bases from J, leaving 5 bases between. This CDR3 has 11 residues. The germline gives CDR1 MNHEY, CDR2 SVGEGT.

In DNA form, the CDR3 reads TGTGCCAGCAGCCCGAGAAGCTCCTACAATGAGCAGTTCTTC. This gives the protein CASSPRSSYNEQFF. V is TRBV7-2 and J is TRBJ2-1, with D uncertain. V dropped 5 bases and J dropped 0 bases, with 8 bases sitting between them. Germline CDR1 reads SGHTA; CDR2 reads FQGNSA. CDR3 size: 14 residues.

The chain is built from TRBV5-1 and TRBJ1-1, with 7 bases lining up with TRBD1. Germline loops: CDR1 SGHRS, CDR2 YFSETQ. V lost 4 bases to trimming and J lost 1 base; unmatched junction nucleotides: 7. This CDR3 spans 15 amino acids. CDR3 sequence (DNA): TGCGCCAGCAGCACTGGTAGGGACAGGAACACTGAAGCTTTCTTT. Protein sequence: CASSTGRDRNTEAFF.